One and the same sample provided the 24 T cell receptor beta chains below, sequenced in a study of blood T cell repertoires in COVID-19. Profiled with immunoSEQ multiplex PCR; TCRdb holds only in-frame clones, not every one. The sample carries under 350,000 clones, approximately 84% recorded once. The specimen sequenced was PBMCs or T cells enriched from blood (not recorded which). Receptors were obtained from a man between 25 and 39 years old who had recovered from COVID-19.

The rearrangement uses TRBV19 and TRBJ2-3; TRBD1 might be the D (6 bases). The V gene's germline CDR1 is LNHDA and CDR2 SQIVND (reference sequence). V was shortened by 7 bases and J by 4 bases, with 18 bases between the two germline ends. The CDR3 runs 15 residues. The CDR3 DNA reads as TGTGCCAGTAAGAGTGGCAGGGGCTTTGCAGATACGCAGTATTTT. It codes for CASKSGRGFADTQYF.

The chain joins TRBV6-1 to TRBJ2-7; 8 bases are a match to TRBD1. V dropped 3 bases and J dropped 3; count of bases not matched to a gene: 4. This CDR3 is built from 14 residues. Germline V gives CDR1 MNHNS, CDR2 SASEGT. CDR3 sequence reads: CASSETGARYEQYF. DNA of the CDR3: TGTGCCAGCAGTGAGACAGGGGCCCGCTACGAGCAGTACTTC.

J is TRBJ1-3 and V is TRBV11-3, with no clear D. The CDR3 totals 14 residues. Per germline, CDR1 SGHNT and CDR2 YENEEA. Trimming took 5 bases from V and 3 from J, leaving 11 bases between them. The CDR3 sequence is CASSNSGSGNTIYF. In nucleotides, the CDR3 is TGTGCCAGCAGCAACTCCGGGAGTGGAAACACCATATATTTT.

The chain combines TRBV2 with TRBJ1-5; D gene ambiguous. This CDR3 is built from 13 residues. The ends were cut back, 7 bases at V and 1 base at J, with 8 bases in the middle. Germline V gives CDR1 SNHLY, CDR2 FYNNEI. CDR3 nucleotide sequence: TGTGCCAGCAATTTAGAGAGCAATCAGCCCCAGCATTTT. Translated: CASNLESNQPQHF.

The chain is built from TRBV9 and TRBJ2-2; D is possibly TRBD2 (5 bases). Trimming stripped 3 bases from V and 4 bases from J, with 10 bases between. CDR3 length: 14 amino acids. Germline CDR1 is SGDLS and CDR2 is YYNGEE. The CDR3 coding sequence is TGTGCCAGCAGCGCCGACTATCTCACCGGGGAGCTGTTTTTT. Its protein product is CASSADYLTGELFF.

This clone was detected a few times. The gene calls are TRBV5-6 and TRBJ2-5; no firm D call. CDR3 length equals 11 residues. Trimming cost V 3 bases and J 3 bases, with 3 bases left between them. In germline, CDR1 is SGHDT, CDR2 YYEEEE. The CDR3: CASSYKETQYF. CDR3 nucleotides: TGTGCCAGCAGCTACAAAGAGACCCAGTACTTC. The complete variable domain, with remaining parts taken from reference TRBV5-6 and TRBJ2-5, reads DAGVTQSPTHLIKTRGQQVTLRCSPKSGHDTVSWYQQALGQGPQFIFQYYEEEERQRGNFPDRFSGHQFPNYSSELNVNALLLGDSALYLCASSYKETQYFGPGTRLLVL.

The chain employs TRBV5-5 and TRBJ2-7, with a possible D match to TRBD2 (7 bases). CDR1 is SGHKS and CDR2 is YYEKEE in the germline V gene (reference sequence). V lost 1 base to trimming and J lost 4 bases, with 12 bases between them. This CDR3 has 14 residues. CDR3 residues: CASSLIQGLYEQYF. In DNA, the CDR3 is TGTGCCAGCAGCTTGATACAGGGACTATACGAGCAGTACTTC.

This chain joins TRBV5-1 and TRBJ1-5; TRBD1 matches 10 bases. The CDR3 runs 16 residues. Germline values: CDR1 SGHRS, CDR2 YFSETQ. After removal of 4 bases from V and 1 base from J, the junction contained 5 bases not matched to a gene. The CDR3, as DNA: TGCGCCAGCAGCAAAGAGGGACAGGGGAGCAATCAGCCCCAGCATTTT. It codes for CASSKEGQGSNQPQHF. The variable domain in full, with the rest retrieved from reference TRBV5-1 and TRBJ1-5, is KAGVTQTPRYLIKTRGQQVTLSCSPISGHRSVSWYQQTPGQGLQFLFEYFSETQRNKGNFPGRFSGRQFSNSRSEMNVSTLELGDSALYLCASSKEGQGSNQPQHFGDGTRLSIL.

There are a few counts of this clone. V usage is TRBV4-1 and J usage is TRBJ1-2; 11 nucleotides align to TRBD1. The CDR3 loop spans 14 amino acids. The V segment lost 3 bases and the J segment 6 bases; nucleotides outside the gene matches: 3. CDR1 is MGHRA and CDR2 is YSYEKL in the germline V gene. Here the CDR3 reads CASSHGQGADGYTF. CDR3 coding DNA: TGCGCCAGCAGCCACGGACAGGGGGCGGATGGCTACACCTTC.

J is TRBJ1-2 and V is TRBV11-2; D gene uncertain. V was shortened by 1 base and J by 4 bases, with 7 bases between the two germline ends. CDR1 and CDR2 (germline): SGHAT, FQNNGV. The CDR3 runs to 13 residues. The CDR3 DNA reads TGTGCCAGCAGCTTAGGTCCCGGCTATGGCTACACCTTC. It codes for CASSLGPGYGYTF.

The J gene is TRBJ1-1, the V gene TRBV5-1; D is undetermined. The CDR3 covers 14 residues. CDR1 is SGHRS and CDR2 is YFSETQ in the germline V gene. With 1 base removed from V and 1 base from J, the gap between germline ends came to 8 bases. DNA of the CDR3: TGCGCCAGCAGCTTGAGAGCCCCGAACACTGAAGCTTTCTTT. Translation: CASSLRAPNTEAFF.

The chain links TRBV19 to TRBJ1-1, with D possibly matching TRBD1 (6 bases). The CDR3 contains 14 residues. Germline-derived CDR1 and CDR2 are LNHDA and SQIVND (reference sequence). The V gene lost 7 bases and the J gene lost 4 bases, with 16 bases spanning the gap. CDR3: CASTTFTGPTEAFF. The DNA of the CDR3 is TGTGCCAGTACCACCTTCACAGGGCCCACTGAAGCTTTCTTT.

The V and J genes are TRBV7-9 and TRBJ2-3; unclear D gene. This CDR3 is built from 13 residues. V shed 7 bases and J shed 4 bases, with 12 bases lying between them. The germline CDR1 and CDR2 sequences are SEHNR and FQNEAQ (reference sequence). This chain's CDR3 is CASTRIEADTQYF. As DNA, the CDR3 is TGTGCCAGCACCAGAATAGAGGCAGATACGCAGTATTTT. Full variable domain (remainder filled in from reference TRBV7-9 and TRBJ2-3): DTGVSQNPRHKITKRGQNVTFRCDPISEHNRLYWYRQTLGQGPEFLTYFQNEAQLEKSRLLSDRFSAERPKGSFSTLEIQRTEQGDSAMYLCASTRIEADTQYFGPGTRLTVL.

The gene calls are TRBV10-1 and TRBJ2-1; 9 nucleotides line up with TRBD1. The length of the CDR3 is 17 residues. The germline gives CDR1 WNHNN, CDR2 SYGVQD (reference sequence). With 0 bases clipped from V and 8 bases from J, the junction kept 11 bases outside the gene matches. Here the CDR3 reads CASSESFYRGRIDEQFF. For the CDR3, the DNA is TGCGCCAGCAGTGAGTCTTTTTACAGGGGGCGCATTGATGAGCAGTTCTTC.

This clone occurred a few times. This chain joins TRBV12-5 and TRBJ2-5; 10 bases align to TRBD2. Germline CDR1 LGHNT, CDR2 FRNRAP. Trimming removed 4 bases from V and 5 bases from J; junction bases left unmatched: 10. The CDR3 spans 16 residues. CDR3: CASGSGLAVAGETQYF. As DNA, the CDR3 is TGTGCTAGTGGTTCCGGACTAGCGGTAGCTGGCGAGACCCAGTACTTC.

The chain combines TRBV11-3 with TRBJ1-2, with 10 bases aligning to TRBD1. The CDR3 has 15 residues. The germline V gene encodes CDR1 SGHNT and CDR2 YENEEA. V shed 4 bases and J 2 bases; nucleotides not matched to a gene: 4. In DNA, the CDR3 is TGTGCCAGCAGCTCGAGACAGGGGGCGAACTATGGCTACACCTTC. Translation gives CASSSRQGANYGYTF.

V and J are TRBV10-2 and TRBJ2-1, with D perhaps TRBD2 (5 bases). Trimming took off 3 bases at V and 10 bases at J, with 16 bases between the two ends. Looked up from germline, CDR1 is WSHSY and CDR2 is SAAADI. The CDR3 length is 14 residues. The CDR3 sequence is CASSDYGLVREQFF. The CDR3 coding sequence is TGCGCCAGCAGTGATTATGGACTCGTCCGCGAGCAGTTCTTC.

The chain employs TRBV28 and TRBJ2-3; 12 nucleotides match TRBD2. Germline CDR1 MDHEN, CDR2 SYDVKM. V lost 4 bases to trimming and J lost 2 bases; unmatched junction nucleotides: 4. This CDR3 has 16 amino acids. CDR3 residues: CASSSRLAGATDTQYF. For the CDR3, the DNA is TGTGCCAGCAGTTCCCGACTAGCGGGGGCCACAGATACGCAGTATTTT.

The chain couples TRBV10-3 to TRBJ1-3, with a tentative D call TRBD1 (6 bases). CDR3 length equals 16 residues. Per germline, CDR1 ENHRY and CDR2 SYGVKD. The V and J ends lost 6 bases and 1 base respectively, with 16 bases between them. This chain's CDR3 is CAIRGAGVYSGNTIYF. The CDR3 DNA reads TGTGCCATCAGGGGGGCAGGGGTTTATTCTGGAAACACCATATATTTT.

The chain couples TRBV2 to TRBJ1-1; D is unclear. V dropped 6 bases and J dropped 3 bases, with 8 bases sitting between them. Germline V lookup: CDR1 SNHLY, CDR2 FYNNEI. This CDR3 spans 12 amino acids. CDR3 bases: TGTGCCAGCAGGCTAAGCGACACTGAAGCTTTCTTT. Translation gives CASRLSDTEAFF.

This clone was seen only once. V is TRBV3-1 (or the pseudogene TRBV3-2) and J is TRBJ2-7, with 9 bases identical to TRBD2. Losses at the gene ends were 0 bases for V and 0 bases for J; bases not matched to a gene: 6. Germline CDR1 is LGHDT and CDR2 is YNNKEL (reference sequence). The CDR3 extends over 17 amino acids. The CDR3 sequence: CASSQDGASGASYEQYF. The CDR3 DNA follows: TGTGCCAGCAGCCAAGATGGGGCTAGCGGGGCCTCCTACGAGCAGTACTTC.

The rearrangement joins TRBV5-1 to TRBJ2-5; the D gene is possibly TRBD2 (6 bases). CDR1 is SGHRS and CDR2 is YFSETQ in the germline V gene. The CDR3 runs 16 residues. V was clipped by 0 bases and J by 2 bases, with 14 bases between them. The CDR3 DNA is TGCGCCAGCAGCTTGGCCTCGGGCGGGGCTCAAGAGACCCAGTACTTC. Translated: CASSLASGGAQETQYF.

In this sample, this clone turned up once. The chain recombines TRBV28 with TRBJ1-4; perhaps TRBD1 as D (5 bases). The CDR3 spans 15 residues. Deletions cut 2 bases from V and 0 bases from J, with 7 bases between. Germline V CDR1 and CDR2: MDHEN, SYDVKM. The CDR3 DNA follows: TGTGCCAGCAGTTTAGGGGCAGCAACTAATGAAAAACTGTTTTTT. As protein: CASSLGAATNEKLFF.

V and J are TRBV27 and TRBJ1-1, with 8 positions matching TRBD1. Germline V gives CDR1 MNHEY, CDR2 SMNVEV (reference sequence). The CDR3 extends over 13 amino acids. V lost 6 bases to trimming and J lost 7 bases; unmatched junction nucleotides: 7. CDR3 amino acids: CASRTFTGGEAFF. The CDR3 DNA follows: TGTGCCAGCAGGACCTTCACAGGGGGTGAAGCTTTCTTT.